These 21 T cell receptor beta chains were all obtained from the same sample, sequenced in a study of T cell clonality in common variable immunodeficiency. General observations from the study: Reportedly, TCR beta sequences from common variable immunodeficiency showed fewer deletions and N-nucleotide insertions.

The assay was immunoSEQ multiplex PCR, and TCRdb's table has in-frame clones only and misses some. The specimen has 15,000 to 20,000 clones, none found just once. No antigen has been identified for these receptors. The specimen sequenced was peripheral blood mononuclear cells. These receptors all come from a human donor with common variable immunodeficiency.

Comment on this clone: The CDR3 end lies 3 residues beyond the end of the read and is filled in from the germline J gene. The chain is built from TRBV2 and TRBJ2-3; a weak D match, TRBD2 (6 bases). Germline lookup yields CDR1 SNHLY and CDR2 FYNNEI. V was trimmed by 1 base and J by 2 bases, leaving 10 bases between them. The CDR3 length is 15 residues. The part of the CDR3 DNA that was read is TGTGCCAGCAGTGAAGGGGACTCTTACACAGATACG. Its translation: CASSEGDSYTDT. The CDR3 as a whole reads CASSEGDSYTDTQYF.

In the case of this clone: The CDR3 is cut off 3 residues early in the read; its end comes from the germline J gene. The chain combines TRBV19 with TRBJ2-1; TRBD1 might be the D (7 bases). Germline V gene sequence: CDR1 LNHDA, CDR2 SQIVND (reference sequence). V gave up 2 bases and J gave up 3 bases, with 11 bases separating them. The CDR3 covers 15 residues. CDR3 region: CASSIQGGLYNEQFF. The CDR3 bases that were read are TGTGCCAGTAGTATACAGGGGGGCCTCTACAATGAG.

This clone was seen repeatedly, ten times or more. The read ends 3 residues before the CDR3 terminus; that terminus is restored from the germline J gene. The V call is TRBV20-1, the J call TRBJ2-7, with 7 bases lining up with TRBD1. This CDR3 has 12 residues. V trimming: 3 bases; J trimming: 4 bases; junction bases outside the gene matches: 3. CDR1 and CDR2 from the germline V gene are DFQATT and SNEGSKA (reference sequence). CDR3 in amino acids: CSARSGGYEQYF. The covered CDR3 bases are TGCAGTGCTAGGTCAGGGGGATACGAG.

In this sample, this clone turned up many times. The junction differs from germline at one of its ends, possibly a read error. The observed sequence ends 3 residues before the CDR3 terminus, with the missing tail filled in from the germline J gene. V is TRBV4-2 and J is TRBJ2-2, with 7 bases identical to TRBD1. Germline CDR1 is LGHNA and CDR2 is YNFKEQ. The CDR3 consists of 14 residues. CDR3 DNA (partial): TGCGCCAGCAGCGTTGACAGGGAAGACGGGGAG. Protein product: CASSVDREDGE. The complete CDR3 reads CASSVDREDGELFF.

Worth noting for this clone: The read ends 3 residues before the CDR3 terminus; that terminus is restored from the germline J gene. The chain recombines TRBV7-9 with TRBJ2-1; 11 positions match TRBD2. CDR1 SEHNR and CDR2 FQNEAQ come from the germline V gene (reference sequence). This CDR3 has 15 residues. Germline trimming cut 3 bases from V and 8 bases from J; bases unmatched to any gene: 6. Incomplete CDR3 DNA: TGTGCCAGCAGCTTGACTAGCGGGACCGGGCATGAG. Translation gives CASSLTSGTGHE. The whole CDR3 protein reads CASSLTSGTGHEQFF.

The sample holds many counts of this clone. The read finishes 3 residues shy of the CDR3 end, and the germline J gene is used to complete it. The chain joins TRBV29-1 to TRBJ1-1; D may be TRBD1 (6 bases). Germline lookup yields CDR1 SQVTM and CDR2 ANQGSEA. The CDR3 totals 12 residues. Trimming stripped 7 bases from V and 4 bases from J, with 13 bases between. The part of the CDR3 DNA that was read is TGCAGCGCCTCCTCAGGGGTCACTGAA. Translation: CSASSGVTE. The whole CDR3 sequence is CSASSGVTEAFF.

This clone appeared many times. The read ends 3 residues early relative to the CDR3; the germline J gene fills the gap. The chain combines TRBV10-1 with TRBJ2-7; D is unclear. Germline values: CDR1 WNHNN, CDR2 SYGVQD (reference sequence). Trimming removed 4 bases from V and 5 bases from J, with 3 bases in between. The CDR3 covers 10 residues. CDR3 residues: CASSGNEQYF. Incomplete CDR3 DNA: TGCGCCAGCAGTGGTAACGAG.

This clone was recorded a few times. The read is 3 residues too short to cover the CDR3 end, so that end is filled in from the germline J gene. The chain combines TRBV5-5 with TRBJ1-3, with TRBD1 as a possible D gene (6 bases). Trimming pared 2 bases from V and 3 bases from J, leaving 12 bases between. This CDR3 is 15 amino acids long. Germline CDR1 SGHKS, CDR2 YYEKEE (reference sequence). CDR3 sequence reads: CASSLGRGGGNTIYF. The sequenced part of the CDR3 DNA is TGTGCCAGCAGCTTAGGCAGGGGAGGTGGAAACACC.

This clone has ten or more counts. Sequencing ends 3 residues short of the CDR3 end; the germline J gene provides the rest. The chain recombines TRBV6-2 or TRBV6-3 with TRBJ2-1, with 11 nucleotides matching TRBD1. The junction had 8 bases not matched to a gene; V was cut back by 4 bases and J by 9 bases. The CDR3 extends over 15 amino acids. CDR1 is MNHEY, CDR2 SVGEGT, per germline. Partial CDR3 DNA: TGTGCCAGCAGTTCTGGACAGGGGGCTTGGGTTGAG. This codes for CASSSGQGAWVE. In full, the CDR3 reads CASSSGQGAWVEQFF.

This clone was seen a few times. Read coverage stops 3 residues before the CDR3 terminus; the germline J gene supplies the remainder. The V call is TRBV7-9, the J call TRBJ1-5; D remains unclear. The germline V gene has CDR1 SEHNR and CDR2 FQNEAQ (reference sequence). V shed 8 bases and J shed 5 bases, with 10 bases lying between them. The CDR3 totals 12 residues. The CDR3 sequence: CASGRGDQPQHF. The part of the CDR3 DNA that was read is TGTGCCAGCGGGCGGGGAGATCAGCCC.

The sample holds many counts of this clone. Read sequence stops 3 residues before the CDR3 end, and the germline J gene provides the missing end. This sample also contains other DNA sequences that code for the same CDR3. This chain connects TRBV18 to TRBJ2-3, with D perhaps matching TRBD1 (5 bases). The CDR3 totals 13 residues. CDR1 and CDR2 from the germline V gene are KGHSH and LQKENI. Trimming stripped 3 bases from V and 3 bases from J, with 7 bases between. CDR3 sequence reads: CASSPTVTDTQYF. The covered CDR3 bases are TGTGCCAGCTCACCGACAGTGACAGATACG. Looking up the rest from reference TRBV18 and TRBJ2-3 gives the full variable domain: NAGVMQNPRHLVRRRGQEARLRCSPMKGHSHVYWYRQLPEEGLKFMVYLQKENIIDESGMPKERFSAEFPKEGPSILRIQQVVRGDSAAYFCASSPTVTDTQYFGPGTRLTVL.

This clone came up many times. The same CDR3 arises from other DNA sequences in this sample as well. The CDR3 loop reads CASSPGLDYNEQFF. CDR3 DNA, as far as it was read: TGTGCCAGCTCACCGGGACTAGACTACAATGAG. This sequence joins TRBV18 and TRBJ2-1; 8 bases align to TRBD2. The CDR3 end lies 3 residues beyond the end of the read and is filled in from the germline J gene. Germline V gene lookup returns CDR1 KGHSH and CDR2 LQKENI. The CDR3 contains 14 residues. Trimming took 3 bases from V and 3 from J; bases not matched to a gene: 1. Full variable domain (missing parts from reference TRBV18 and TRBJ2-1): NAGVMQNPRHLVRRRGQEARLRCSPMKGHSHVYWYRQLPEEGLKFMVYLQKENIIDESGMPKERFSAEFPKEGPSILRIQQVVRGDSAAYFCASSPGLDYNEQFFGPGTRLTVL.

This clone came up many times. The CDR3 end is not reached by the read, which stops 3 residues before it; the germline J gene fills it in. This chain links TRBV18 with TRBJ1-2; 8 bases are shared with TRBD1. Germline CDR1 is KGHSH and CDR2 is LQKENI. The V and J ends lost 2 bases and 5 bases, in that order; junction bases with no gene match: 7. CDR3 length: 15 residues. The CDR3 spells CASSPEAGTGYGYTF. CDR3 DNA (partial): TGTGCCAGCTCACCAGAAGCCGGGACAGGATATGGC. Full variable domain (remainder filled in from reference TRBV18 and TRBJ1-2): NAGVMQNPRHLVRRRGQEARLRCSPMKGHSHVYWYRQLPEEGLKFMVYLQKENIIDESGMPKERFSAEFPKEGPSILRIQQVVRGDSAAYFCASSPEAGTGYGYTFGSGTRLTVV.

The sample holds a few counts of this clone. The CDR3 end is not reached by the read, which stops 3 residues before it; the germline J gene fills it in. The chain links TRBV7-9 to TRBJ1-1; D unresolved. This CDR3 is 12 amino acids long. Germline V gene lookup returns CDR1 SEHNR and CDR2 FQNEAQ (reference sequence). The sequenced part of the CDR3 DNA is TGTGCCAGCAGCTTTTCGTCCGTGGCC. As protein: CASSFSSVA. The complete CDR3 protein is CASSFSSVAAFF.

In its sample, this clone was seen many times. The CDR3 end falls 3 residues outside the read, so it is completed with the germline J gene. The gene calls are TRBV6-1 and TRBJ1-1; 9 bases line up with TRBD1. The CDR3 spans 14 residues. The germline gives CDR1 MNHNS, CDR2 SASEGT. Losses at the gene ends were 4 bases for V and 3 bases for J; bases not matched to a gene: 3. The sequenced CDR3 bases are TGTGCCAGCAGTGCCGGGACAGGGTACACTGAA. Translating gives CASSAGTGYTE. In full, the CDR3 reads CASSAGTGYTEAFF.

Comment on this clone: The CDR3 end is not reached by the read, which stops 3 residues before it; the germline J gene fills it in. The chain couples TRBV2 to TRBJ2-1, with 10 bases lining up with TRBD1. The CDR3 runs 15 residues. The trim removed 8 bases at V and 8 bases at J, leaving 12 bases unmatched. Germline V gives CDR1 SNHLY, CDR2 FYNNEI. CDR3 bases read: TGTGCCAGCCGAGGCCGGGACAGGGGTTCCGATGAG. This gives the protein CASRGRDRGSDE. The complete CDR3 protein is CASRGRDRGSDEQFF.

Concerning this clone: The read is 3 residues too short to cover the CDR3 end, so that end is filled in from the germline J gene. The rearrangement links TRBV11-3 to TRBJ2-5; 7 bases agree with TRBD1. V shed 3 bases, J shed 2 bases, and the junction held 3 bases outside the gene matches. Germline loops: CDR1 SGHNT, CDR2 YENEEA. This CDR3 is built from 14 residues. The chain's CDR3 is CASSFQGVQETQYF. Partial CDR3 DNA: TGTGCCAGCAGCTTTCAGGGGGTTCAAGAGACC.

As regards this clone: The read gets to within 3 residues of the CDR3 end, and the germline J gene fills in the rest. The rearrangement joins TRBV7-3 to TRBJ2-1; 10 positions agree with TRBD2. J lost 8 bases, V lost 8 bases, and 9 bases had no gene match. CDR3 length equals 14 residues. Germline CDR1 and CDR2: SGHTA and FQGTGA. The sequenced CDR3 bases are TGTGCCAGCTCAACCGGGACTAGCGTTGATGAG. Its translation is CASSTGTSVDE. The whole CDR3 region reads CASSTGTSVDEQFF.

This clone was counted at least ten times. Incomplete CDR3 DNA: TGTGCCAGCAGTGAGAACACCTCTGGAAACACC. Translation gives CASSENTSGNT. The whole CDR3 is CASSENTSGNTIYF. The J gene is TRBJ1-3, the V gene TRBV6-1; D is undetermined. The sequenced fragment ends 3 residues before the CDR3 boundary, so the rest is inferred from the germline J gene. This CDR3 is built from 14 residues. V gave up 3 bases and J gave up 0 bases, with 6 bases separating them. Germline CDR1 reads MNHNS; CDR2 reads SASEGT.

This clone was counted a few times. The read gets to within 3 residues of the CDR3 end, and the germline J gene fills in the rest. The chain uses TRBV7-2 and TRBJ2-2; the D gene is possibly TRBD2 (5 bases). This CDR3 has 15 amino acids. The ends were cut back, 0 bases at V and 4 bases at J, with 9 bases in the middle. Germline assignment: CDR1 SGHTA and CDR2 FQGNSA. The CDR3 loop is CASSLAAAGTGELFF. The DNA read from the CDR3 is TGTGCCAGCAGCTTAGCCGCGGCGGGCACCGGGGAG.

This clone was seen repeatedly, ten times or more. The read comes to an end 3 residues before the CDR3 does, leaving the germline J gene to fill in the end. The V and J genes are TRBV14 and TRBJ1-2, with 7 bases matching TRBD1. Per the germline V gene, CDR1 is SGHDN and CDR2 is FVKESK. This CDR3 has 14 amino acids. Partial CDR3 DNA: TGTGCCAGCAGCCAAGGTGGACAGGACTTGGGC. Encoded protein: CASSQGGQDLG. The CDR3 in full is CASSQGGQDLGYTF.